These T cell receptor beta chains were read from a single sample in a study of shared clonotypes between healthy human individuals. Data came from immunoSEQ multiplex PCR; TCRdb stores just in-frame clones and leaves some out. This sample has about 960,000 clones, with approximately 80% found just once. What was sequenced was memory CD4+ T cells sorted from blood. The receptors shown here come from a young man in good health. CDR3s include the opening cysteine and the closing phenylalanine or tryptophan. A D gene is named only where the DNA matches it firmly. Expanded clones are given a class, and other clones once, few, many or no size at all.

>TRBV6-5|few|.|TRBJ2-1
TGTGCCAGCAGTTACTCGAGTCCAGGATCCTACAATGAGCAGTTCTTC
CASSYSSPGSYNEQFF
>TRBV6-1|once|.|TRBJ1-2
TGTGCCAGCAGAGAGGGACTGAACTATGGCTACACCTTC
CASREGLNYGYTF
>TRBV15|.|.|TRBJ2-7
TGTGCCACCAGCAGGGAAGGGGGGGACTACGAGCAGTACTTC
CATSREGGDYEQYF
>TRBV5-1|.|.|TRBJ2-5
TGCGCCAGCAGCTTGGACTCCGTGGGGGAGACCCAGTACTTC
CASSLDSVGETQYF
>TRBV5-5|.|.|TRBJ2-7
TGTGCCAGCAGCTTGGTACCAGGGGACTCCTACGAGCAGTACTTC
CASSLVPGDSYEQYF
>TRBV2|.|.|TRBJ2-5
TGTGCCAGTATTACTACCGGTGGCAGGGCGGGGGAGACCCAGTACTTC
CASITTGGRAGETQYF
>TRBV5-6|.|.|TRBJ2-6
TGTGCCAGCAGCAGTTTAGGGTCGACCCTCTCTGGGGCCAACGTCCTGACTTTC
CASSSLGSTLSGANVLTF
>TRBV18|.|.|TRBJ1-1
TGTGCCAGCTCACCGAACAAGGAGGGGACTGAAGCTTTCTTT
CASSPNKEGTEAFF
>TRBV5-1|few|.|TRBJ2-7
TGCGCCAGCAGCTCCTACACCGGGAAGATATACGAGCAGTACTTC
CASSSYTGKIYEQYF
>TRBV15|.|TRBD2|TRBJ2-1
TGTGCCACCAGCAGAGATATAGCGGGAGGTTCATCGGAGCAGTTCTTC
CATSRDIAGGSSEQFF
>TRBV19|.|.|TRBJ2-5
TGTGCCAGTAGTATCCGGTCCGGGGCCGAGACCCAGTACTTC
CASSIRSGAETQYF
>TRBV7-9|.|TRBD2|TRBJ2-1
TGTGCCAGCAGCCCCCGTAGCGGGAGGGTAGATGAGCAGTTCTTC
CASSPRSGRVDEQFF
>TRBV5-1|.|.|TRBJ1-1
TGCGCCAGCAGCTGGTCTGTGGGCGCTGAAGCTTTCTTT
CASSWSVGAEAFF
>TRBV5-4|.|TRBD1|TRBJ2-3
TGTGCCAGCAGCGTCCGGGACAGGGCGTCTAATACGCAGTATTTT
CASSVRDRASNTQYF
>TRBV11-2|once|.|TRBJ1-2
TGTGCCAGCAGCCGGTATCTGGACTATGGCTACACCTTC
CASSRYLDYGYTF
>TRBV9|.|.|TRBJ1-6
TGTGCCAGCAGCGTAGAACCACAGGGATCACCCCTCCACTTT
CASSVEPQGSPLHF
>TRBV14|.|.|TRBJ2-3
TGTGCCAGCAGCCAAGGTCTGAGAGATACGCAGTATTTT
CASSQGLRDTQYF
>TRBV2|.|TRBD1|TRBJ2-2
TGTGCCAGTCGCTTAACAGGGGCCCCGCAGAACACCGGGGAGCTGTTTTTT
CASRLTGAPQNTGELFF
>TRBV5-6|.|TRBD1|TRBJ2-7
TGTGCCAGCAGCTGGATGAAGACAGGGGGTGGCGAGCAGTACTTC
CASSWMKTGGGEQYF
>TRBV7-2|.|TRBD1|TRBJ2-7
TGTGCCAGCAATGAAGGGACAGGCCCTTTTGATCACTCCTACGAGCAGTACTTC
CASNEGTGPFDHSYEQYF
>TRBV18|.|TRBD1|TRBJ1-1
TGTGCCAGCTCACCCCGACAGGGTGAGGATGGTAACACTGAAGCTTTCTTT
CASSPRQGEDGNTEAFF
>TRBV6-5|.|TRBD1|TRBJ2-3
TGTGCCAGCAGCACGGACAGGGTGGGCACAGATACGCAGTATTTT
CASSTDRVGTDTQYF
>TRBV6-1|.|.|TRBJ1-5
TGTGCCAGCAGTGTGGACAGATTTAAACAGCCCCAGCATTTT
CASSVDRFKQPQHF
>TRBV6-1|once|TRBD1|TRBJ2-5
TGTGCCAGCGGACAGGGGTGGACCCAGTACTTC
CASGQGWTQYF
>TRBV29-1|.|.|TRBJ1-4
TGCAGCGTTGGCGCGACCGAAGAAAAACTGTTTTTT
CSVGATEEKLFF
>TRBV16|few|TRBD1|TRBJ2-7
TGTGCCAGCAGCCAACTGACAGGGTATCACGAGCAGTACTTC
CASSQLTGYHEQYF
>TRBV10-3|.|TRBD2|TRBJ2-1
TGTGCCATCAGTGGCGGGGGGCCAATAACTAACAATGAGCAGTTCTTC
CAISGGGPITNNEQFF
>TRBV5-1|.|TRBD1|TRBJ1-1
TGCGCCAGCAGCTTGTCACAGGGGGAGACTGAAGCTTTCTTT
CASSLSQGETEAFF
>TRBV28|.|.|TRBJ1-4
TGTGCCAGCAGTTCGGGGTTACTGTTTTTT
CASSSGLLFF
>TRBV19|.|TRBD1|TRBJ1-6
TGTGCCAGTAGTCCGCTTTCGGGACAGATATCTTCACCCCTCCACTTT
CASSPLSGQISSPLHF
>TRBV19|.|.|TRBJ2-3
TGTGCCAGTAGTGAAACCTCGGGGCTCCTTGCCTGGCGGACGCAGTATTTT
CASSETSGLLAWRTQYF
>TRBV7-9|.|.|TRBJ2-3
TGTGCCAGCAGCTTATCCGATACGCAGTATTTT
CASSLSDTQYF
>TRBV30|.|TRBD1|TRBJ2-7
TGTGCCTGGAGTTCTTCGACAGGGGCCTACGAGCAGTACTTC
CAWSSSTGAYEQYF
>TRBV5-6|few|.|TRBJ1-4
TGTGCCAGCAGCTGGGACCCCGGGGCGAAATATGAAAAACTGTTTTTT
CASSWDPGAKYEKLFF
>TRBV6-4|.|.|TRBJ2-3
TGTGCCAGCAGTACGGACGGAGGAGATACGCAGTATTTT
CASSTDGGDTQYF
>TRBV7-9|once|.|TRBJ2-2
TGTGCCAGCAGCTTAGCGCCGGGGGCAAGAACCGGGGAGCTGTTTTTT
CASSLAPGARTGELFF